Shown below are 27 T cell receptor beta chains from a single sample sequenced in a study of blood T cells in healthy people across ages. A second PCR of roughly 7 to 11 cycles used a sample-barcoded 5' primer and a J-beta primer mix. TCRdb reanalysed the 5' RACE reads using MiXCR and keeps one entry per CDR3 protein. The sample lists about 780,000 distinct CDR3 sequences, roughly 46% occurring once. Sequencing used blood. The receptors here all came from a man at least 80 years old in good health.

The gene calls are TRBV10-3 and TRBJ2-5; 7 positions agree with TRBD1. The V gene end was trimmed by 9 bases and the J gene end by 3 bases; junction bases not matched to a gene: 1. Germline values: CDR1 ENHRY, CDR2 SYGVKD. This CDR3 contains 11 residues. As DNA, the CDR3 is TGTGCCATGGGACAGAAAGAGACCCAGTACTTC. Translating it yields CAMGQKETQYF.

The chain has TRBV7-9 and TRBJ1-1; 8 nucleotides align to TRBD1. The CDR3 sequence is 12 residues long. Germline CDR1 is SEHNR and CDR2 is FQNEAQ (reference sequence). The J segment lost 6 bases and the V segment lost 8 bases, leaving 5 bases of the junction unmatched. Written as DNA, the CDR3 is TGTGCCAGCTTAGGACAGGGTCCTGAAGCTTTCTTT. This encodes CASLGQGPEAFF.

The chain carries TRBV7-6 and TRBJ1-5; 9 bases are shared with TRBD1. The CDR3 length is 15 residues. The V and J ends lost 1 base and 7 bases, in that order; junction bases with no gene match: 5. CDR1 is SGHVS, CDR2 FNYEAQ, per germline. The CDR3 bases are TGTGCCAGCAGCTTAGGGACAGGGGATGGGCAGCCCCAGCATTTT. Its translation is CASSLGTGDGQPQHF.

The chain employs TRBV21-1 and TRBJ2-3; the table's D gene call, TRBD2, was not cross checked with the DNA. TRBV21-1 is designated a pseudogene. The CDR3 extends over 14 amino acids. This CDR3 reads CASSRTSGEDTQYF. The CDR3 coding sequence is TGTGCCAGCAGCCGGACTAGCGGGGAAGATACGCAGTATTTT.

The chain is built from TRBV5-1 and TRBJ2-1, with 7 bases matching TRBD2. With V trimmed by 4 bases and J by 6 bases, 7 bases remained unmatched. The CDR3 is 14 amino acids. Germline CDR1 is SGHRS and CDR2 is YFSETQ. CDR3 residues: CASSKGLVGNEQFF. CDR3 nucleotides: TGCGCCAGCAGCAAAGGACTAGTCGGCAATGAGCAGTTCTTC. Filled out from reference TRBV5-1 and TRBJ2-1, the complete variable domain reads KAGVTQTPRYLIKTRGQQVTLSCSPISGHRSVSWYQQTPGQGLQFLFEYFSETQRNKGNFPGRFSGRQFSNSRSEMNVSTLELGDSALYLCASSKGLVGNEQFFGPGTRLTVL.

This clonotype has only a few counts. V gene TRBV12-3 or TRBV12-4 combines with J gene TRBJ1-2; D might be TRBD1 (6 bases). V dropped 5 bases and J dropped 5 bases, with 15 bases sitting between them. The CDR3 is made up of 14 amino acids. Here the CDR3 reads CASSPGQPRYGYTF. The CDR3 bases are TGTGCCAGCAGTCCCGGACAGCCCAGATATGGCTACACCTTC.

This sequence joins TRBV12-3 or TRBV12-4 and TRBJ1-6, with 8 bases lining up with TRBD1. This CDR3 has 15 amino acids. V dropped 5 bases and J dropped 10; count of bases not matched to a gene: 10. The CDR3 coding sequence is TGTGCCAGCAGTACCGACAGGGGAGTAGCCTCACCCCTCCACTTT. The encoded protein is CASSTDRGVASPLHF.

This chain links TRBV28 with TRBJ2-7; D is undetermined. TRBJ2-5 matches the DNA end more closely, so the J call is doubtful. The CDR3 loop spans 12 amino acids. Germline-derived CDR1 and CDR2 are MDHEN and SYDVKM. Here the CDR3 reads CASTTGDVTQYF. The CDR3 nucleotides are TGTGCCAGCACCACTGGAGATGTGACCCAGTACTTC.

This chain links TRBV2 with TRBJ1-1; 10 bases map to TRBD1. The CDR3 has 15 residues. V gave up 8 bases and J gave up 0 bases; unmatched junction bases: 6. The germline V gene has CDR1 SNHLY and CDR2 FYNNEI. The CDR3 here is CASRQGANLNTEAFF. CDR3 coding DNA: TGTGCCAGCCGACAGGGGGCCAATTTGAACACTGAAGCTTTCTTT.

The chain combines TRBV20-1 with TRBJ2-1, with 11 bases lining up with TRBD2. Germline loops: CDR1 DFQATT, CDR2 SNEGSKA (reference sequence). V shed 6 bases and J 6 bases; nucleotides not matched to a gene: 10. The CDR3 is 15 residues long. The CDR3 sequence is CSAAGGTSGGNEQFF. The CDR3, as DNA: TGCAGTGCGGCGGGTGGGACTAGCGGAGGCAATGAGCAGTTCTTC.

CDR3 DNA sequence: TGTGCCAGCGGGGATATGGACGGAGGCTACAATGAGCAGTTCTTC. Protein sequence: CASGDMDGGYNEQFF. J is TRBJ2-1 and V is TRBV25-1, with D possibly being TRBD2 (5 bases). V lost 8 bases to trimming and J lost 3 bases, with 17 bases between them. CDR3 length: 15 residues. Germline CDR1 and CDR2: MGHDK and SYGVNS.

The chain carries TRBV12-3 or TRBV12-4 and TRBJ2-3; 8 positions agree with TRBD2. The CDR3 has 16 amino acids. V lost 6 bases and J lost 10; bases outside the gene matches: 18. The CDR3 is CASRAGTSGRVDAQYF. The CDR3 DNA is TGTGCCAGCAGGGCCGGGACCAGCGGGAGAGTGGATGCGCAGTATTTT.

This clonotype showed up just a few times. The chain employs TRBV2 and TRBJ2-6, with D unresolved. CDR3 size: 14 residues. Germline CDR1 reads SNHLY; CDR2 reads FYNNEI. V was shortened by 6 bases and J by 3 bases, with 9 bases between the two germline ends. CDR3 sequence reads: CASRPPGGANVLTF. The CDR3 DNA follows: TGTGCCAGCAGGCCTCCGGGTGGGGCCAACGTCCTGACTTTC.

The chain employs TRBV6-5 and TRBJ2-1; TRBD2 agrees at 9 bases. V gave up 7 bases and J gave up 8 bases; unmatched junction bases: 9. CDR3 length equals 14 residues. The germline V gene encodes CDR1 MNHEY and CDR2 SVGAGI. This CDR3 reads CASKVAGATDEQFF. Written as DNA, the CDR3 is TGTGCCAGCAAGGTAGCGGGAGCAACCGATGAGCAGTTCTTC.

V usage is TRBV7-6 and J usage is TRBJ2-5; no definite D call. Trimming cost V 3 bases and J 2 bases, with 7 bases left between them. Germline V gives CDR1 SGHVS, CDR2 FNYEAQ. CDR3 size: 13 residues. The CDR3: CASSFLLQETQYF. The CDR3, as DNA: TGTGCCAGCAGCTTTTTGCTTCAAGAGACCCAGTACTTC.

CDR3 sequence (DNA): TGCGCCAGCAGCCAAGAAGACCAGGAAAAAGAGACCCAGTACTTC. It codes for CASSQEDQEKETQYF. V usage is TRBV4-3 and J usage is TRBJ2-4; D remains unclear. The J call may be mistaken, given a closer DNA end match to TRBJ2-5. The germline CDR1 and CDR2 sequences are LGHNA and YSLEER. This CDR3 is 15 amino acids long.

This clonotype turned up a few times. The CDR3 region has the DNA TGTGCCAGCAGCCAAGTGGGGCAGGGCGGGAGAGAGACCCAGTACTTC. Residues: CASSQVGQGGRETQYF. The chain carries TRBV4-2 and TRBJ2-5, with 7 positions matching TRBD2. The CDR3 spans 16 residues. CDR1 and CDR2 (germline): LGHNA, YNFKEQ. V shed 1 base, J shed 4 bases, and the junction held 9 bases outside the gene matches.

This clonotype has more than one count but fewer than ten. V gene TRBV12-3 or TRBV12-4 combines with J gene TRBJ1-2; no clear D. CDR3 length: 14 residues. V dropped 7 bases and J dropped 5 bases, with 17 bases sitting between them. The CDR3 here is CASTLTTPGYGYTF. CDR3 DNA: TGTGCCAGCACCCTAACGACCCCGGGGTATGGCTACACCTTC.

CDR3 sequence reads: CSARAGGNTGELFF. Written as DNA, the CDR3 is TGCAGTGCTAGAGCTGGCGGGAACACCGGGGAGCTGTTTTTT. This chain connects TRBV20-1 to TRBJ2-2; D is undetermined. Germline CDR1 reads DFQATT; CDR2 reads SNEGSKA (reference sequence). V lost 1 base and J 1 base, leaving 7 bases between the germline ends. The CDR3 sequence is 14 residues long.

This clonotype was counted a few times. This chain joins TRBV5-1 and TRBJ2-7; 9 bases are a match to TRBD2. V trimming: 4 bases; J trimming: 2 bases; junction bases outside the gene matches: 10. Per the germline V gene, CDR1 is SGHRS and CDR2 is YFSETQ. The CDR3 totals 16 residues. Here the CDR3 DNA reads TGCGCCAGCAGCATGACCGGGACTAGCCTTGCCTACGAGCAGTACTTC. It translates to CASSMTGTSLAYEQYF.

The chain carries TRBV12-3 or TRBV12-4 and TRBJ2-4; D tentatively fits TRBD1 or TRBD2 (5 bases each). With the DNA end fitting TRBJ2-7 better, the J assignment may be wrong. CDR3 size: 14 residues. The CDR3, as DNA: TGTGCCAGCAGTTTGGGTAGGGACGTCTACGAGCAGTACTTC. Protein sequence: CASSLGRDVYEQYF.

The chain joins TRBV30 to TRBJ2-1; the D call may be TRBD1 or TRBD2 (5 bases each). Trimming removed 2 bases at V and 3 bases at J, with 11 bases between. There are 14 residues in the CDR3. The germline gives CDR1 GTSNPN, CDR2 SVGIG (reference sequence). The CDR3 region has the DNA TGTGCCTGGAGTTCTAAGAGGGGCTACAATGAGCAGTTCTTC. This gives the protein CAWSSKRGYNEQFF.

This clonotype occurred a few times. CDR3 nucleotide sequence: TGTGCCAGCAGCCCTAACGCCGGGACACCTAACTATGGCTACACCTTC. As protein: CASSPNAGTPNYGYTF. The chain links TRBV12-3 or TRBV12-4 to TRBJ1-2; TRBD1 might be the D (6 bases). There are 16 residues in the CDR3. V lost 6 bases and J lost 0, with 17 bases in between.

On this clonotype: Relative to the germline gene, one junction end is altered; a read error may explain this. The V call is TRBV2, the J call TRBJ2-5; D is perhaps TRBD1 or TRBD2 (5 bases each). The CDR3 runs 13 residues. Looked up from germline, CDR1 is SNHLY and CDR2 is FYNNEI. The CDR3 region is CASNTGAQETQYF. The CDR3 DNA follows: TGCGCCAGCAACACCGGGGCCCAAGAGACCCAGTACTTC.

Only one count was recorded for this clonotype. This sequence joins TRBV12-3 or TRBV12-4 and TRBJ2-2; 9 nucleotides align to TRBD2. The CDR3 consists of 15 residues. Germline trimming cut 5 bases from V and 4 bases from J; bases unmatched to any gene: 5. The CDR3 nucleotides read TGTGCCAGCAGTAATAGCGGGAGTTTCACCGGGGAGCTGTTTTTT. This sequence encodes CASSNSGSFTGELFF.

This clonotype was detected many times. In DNA, the CDR3 is TGTGCCAGCAGCTTAGAGCAGGGTATAACCCTCCACTTT. This translates into CASSLEQGITLHF. The chain uses TRBV7-2 and TRBJ1-6; a possible D gene is TRBD1 (5 bases). This CDR3 has 13 amino acids. V lost 1 base, J lost 14 bases, and 12 bases lay in between. Germline values: CDR1 SGHTA, CDR2 FQGNSA.

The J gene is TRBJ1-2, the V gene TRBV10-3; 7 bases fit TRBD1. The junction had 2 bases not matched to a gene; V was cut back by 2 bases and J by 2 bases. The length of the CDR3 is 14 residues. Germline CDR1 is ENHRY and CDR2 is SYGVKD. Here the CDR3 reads CAISEAGGNYGYTF. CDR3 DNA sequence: TGTGCCATCAGTGAGGCAGGGGGGAACTATGGCTACACCTTC.